Following are 5 T cell receptor beta chains from one sample sequenced in a study of cytomegalovirus exposure and HLA in healthy donors. PCR was performed using 60 Vbeta and 13 Jbeta primers. The repertoire was sequenced with immunoSEQ multiplex PCR; TCRdb's copy has only in-frame clones and lacks some. The repertoire holds roughly 160,000 clones, with roughly 89% as singletons. The sequenced material came from PBMCs. These receptors came from a woman aged 25-40 years in good health and CMV-seronegative.

The chain combines TRBV4-1 with TRBJ2-7; the D is unclear. The CDR3 covers 13 residues. The V gene's germline CDR1 is MGHRA and CDR2 YSYEKL. Trimming shortened V by 1 base and J by 3 bases, and 7 bases separated the two germline ends. The CDR3 DNA reads as TGCGCCAGCAGCCAAGCCCTTTACTACGAGCAGTACTTC. Residues: CASSQALYYEQYF.

This sequence joins TRBV4-1 and TRBJ2-1; the match to TRBD2 covers 7 bases. Looked up from germline, CDR1 is MGHRA and CDR2 is YSYEKL. The CDR3 is made up of 16 amino acids. Germline trimming cut 4 bases from V and 0 bases from J; bases unmatched to any gene: 6. For the CDR3, the DNA is TGCGCCAGCAGCCCCATGCTAGCGGCCTCCTACAATGAGCAGTTCTTC. Translated: CASSPMLAASYNEQFF.

This chain connects TRBV15 to TRBJ1-3; 8 bases fit TRBD1. Germline CDR1 reads LNHNV; CDR2 reads YYDKDF (reference sequence). CDR3 length equals 16 residues. Trimming at V came to 1 base and at J to 4 bases, leaving 6 bases not matched to a gene. CDR3 coding DNA: TGTGCCACCAGCAGAGCCCAGGGGGCGCGCGGAAACACCATATATTTT. It is translated as CATSRAQGARGNTIYF.

This sequence joins TRBV5-6 and TRBJ2-7; 9 positions agree with TRBD1. The CDR3 sequence is 12 residues long. Germline CDR1 reads SGHDT; CDR2 reads YYEEEE. V gave up 7 bases and J gave up 6 bases; unmatched junction bases: 5. CDR3: CASGQGTGEQYF. The CDR3, as DNA: TGTGCCAGCGGACAGGGGACTGGCGAGCAGTACTTC.

The V call is TRBV6-4, the J call TRBJ2-5; TRBD2 matches at 14 bases. CDR3 length equals 15 residues. Trimming removed 4 bases from V and 7 bases from J; junction bases left unmatched: 5. Germline V gene lookup returns CDR1 MRHNA and CDR2 SNTAGT. This chain's CDR3 is CASSAHGLAGGTQYF. DNA for the CDR3: TGTGCCAGCAGTGCCCATGGACTAGCGGGAGGGACCCAGTACTTC.